This paragraph covers one T cell receptor (beta chain) sequence. It has no known antigen specificity. Per-base quality was not reported, and no clone a single base away is much larger than it. To prepare the library, the immunoSEQ multiplex PCR assay was applied. A mixture of 60 forward primers for TCR Vbeta segments and 13 reverse primers for TCR Jbeta segments was used in the multiplex PCR. The CDR3 region of rearranged TCR beta genes was amplified from genomic DNA by a multiplex PCR assay. The Illumina HiSeq System was used to sequence the amplified TCR beta libraries as 87-base-pair reads. In the original analysis: Across the 640 or so repertoires, a later analysis counted roughly 77 million unique TCR beta chains, roughly 11 million of which were shared by at least two donors. To remove PCR and sequencing errors, raw reads were error-corrected and collapsed into unique sequences using a nearest-neighbor algorithm that merged closely related sequences. V, D and J gene segments were assigned by aligning CDR3 sequences to IMGT reference sequences. For a sequence to be retained, a match of at least six nucleotides to both a V gene segment and a J gene segment was required. A rearrangement counted as productive if the CDR3 had no stop codons and remained in frame with V and J, and every other rearrangement counted as non-productive. CDR3 was defined according to IMGT convention as the region running from the second conserved V-encoded cysteine to the conserved J-encoded phenylalanine. In an earlier analysis of 550 to 650 of the donors, sequences lacking an unambiguous match to a single V gene segment were excluded. In an earlier analysis of about 590 of the donors, a V segment was called functional when productive rearrangements were above 56.7%, and segregating when the standard deviation between donors exceeded 5%. A statistical classification framework was built for diagnosing cytomegalovirus status from the catalog of TCR beta chain sequences. V and J gene assignment, in a later analysis, came from comparing TCR nucleotide sequences with IMGT/GENE-DB human TR gene sequences. Using the TCRdist pipeline, a later analysis assigned CDR3 sequences along with most-parsimonious VDJ recombination scenarios. In a later analysis, every TCR beta chain was defined by the combination of its CDR3 amino acid sequence and its V-gene family, and reads without a unique V-gene family were dropped. In a later analysis, some 600 highly shared, low-generation-probability nucleotide sequences were removed to address suspected cross-contamination and a sequencing artifact. A later analysis calculated a clonal expansion index for each public chain from normalized within-repertoire ranks of inferred template counts. In a later analysis, generation probabilities were computed using a VDJ recombination model fitted to out-of-frame rearrangements, and the results were checked against IGoR. In a later analysis, TCR-TCR, TCR-HLA and TCR-CMV co-occurrence was scored with hypergeometric tests, and a repertoire-size bias correction was applied to TCR pairs. To estimate false discovery rates, a later analysis permuted the HLA or CMV assignments 20 times. In a later analysis, co-occurring TCRs were grouped with DBSCAN, and TCRdist sequence similarity was added when clustering was performed within HLA-allele-positive subsets. For co-occurrence clustering, repertoires with fewer than 30,000 or more than 120,000 public chains were excluded, along with 5 or 6 repertoires with anomalous nucleotide sharing. TCRdb took this table from immuneACCESS and kept in-frame rearrangements with V and J called. Such tables lack part of the clones; where checked against another copy, unresolved V genes explain under half of the gap, and the rest is unexplained. V and J calls and clone size follow that table, whereas D and trimming were derived from the DNA. Across this sample there are over 150,000 clones, with around 70% seen only once. The top ten constitute about 2.9% of the sample.

This specimen comes from a study of cytomegalovirus exposure and HLA in healthy donors (dated by TCRdb to 2016 to 2017). A note on the overall study: In an earlier analysis of under 600 of the donors, 276 Gb of sequence data and approximately 100 million unique TCR beta sequences from about 179 million T cells were reported. Among the roughly 380 genotyped donors, around 81% belonged to the genetic ancestry cluster associated with self-reported Caucasian donors. The study used immunosequencing to profile the T cell repertoires of several hundred subjects and linked those repertoires to cytomegalovirus serostatus. The number of donors typed differed by locus, with about 629-640 for A, B, C, DRB1 and DQB1, about 500 for DQA1, 600 to 610 for DPA1, and about 450 for DPB1. HLA typing covered class I and class II loci at four-digit resolution. Roughly five DR-DQ haplotypes were treated as single units for association and clustering because of strong linkage in the cohort. A later genetic analysis took genome-wide SNP genotypes for 398 of the 666 donors and used that subset as a discovery cohort. The study combined high-throughput TCR immunosequencing, statistical association of individual TCRs with disease status, and machine learning to predict cytomegalovirus infection status. An earlier analysis of more than 450 of the donors used high-throughput TCR beta sequencing to judge whether each TCR beta V gene segment behaved as functional or pseudogenic. Across roughly 420 genotyped donors of the cohort, an average of roughly 250,000 unique TCR beta nucleotide sequences per donor were sequenced, and around 19% of those sequences were non-productive. Around 320 gigabases of sequencing data and approximately 84 million unique TCR sequences were included in an early release covering roughly 600 HLA-typed donors. The study aimed to test whether cataloging public T cell receptors could reveal signatures of past pathogen exposure. Donor age, sex, ethnicity and CMV serostatus were collected together with the repertoire data. Every discovery cohort repertoire had been produced on one sequencing platform. Along with the approximately 700-subject first cohort, a separate validation cohort of 120 different subjects was used. Rather than using new phenotypic data, the later analysis identified candidate immune exposures from TCR beta sequences and from how often those sequences occurred across donors. To study patterns of TCR occurrence, a later analysis re-analyzed previously published TCR beta repertoires from 600 to 750 donors and added high-resolution HLA genotyping. The study at large found these results: At a false discovery rate of 0.05, a later analysis linked about 17,000 TCR beta sequences to specific HLA alleles. Cytomegalovirus status was reported to be diagnosed by the classifier with high specificity and sensitivity in both the original and validation cohorts. In vitro tests confirmed that a few of the cytomegalovirus-associated TCR beta chains recognize cytomegalovirus antigens. In a later analysis, HLA-associated TCR beta chains were found to be more clonally expanded and to have lower generation probabilities than equally common non-associated chains. According to a later analysis, most CMV-associated TCR beta chains appeared to be HLA-restricted, and the HLA associations seemed to be driven largely by CMV exposure. Some IMGT-functional V segments, including TRBV6-2 and TRBV6-3, could not be told apart with the 87-base-pair reads, so those segments were excluded. In a later analysis, the rate of TCR association differed among HLA loci, with DRB1 alleles having the most associated TCRs and HLA-C alleles having the fewest. CMV serostatus was the only immune exposure information available for the cohort. An earlier analysis of around 540 of the donors showed that most TCR beta V segments appeared in productive rearrangements either about 90% or about 30% of the time, which broadly matched IMGT annotations. A further reported finding was that TCR beta sequences accurately predicted the HLA-A and HLA-B alleles for most subjects in the first cohort. Only TCR beta chains were sequenced in this cohort, and the absence of alpha or paired-chain data limited detectable features. Most TCR sequences were seen in very few donors, while some public TCRs were found in many individuals. In a later genetic analysis, a missense DCLRE1C variant was associated with V-gene and J-gene trimming of TCR beta chains, and the association was replicated in an independent cohort. Sequencing depth was assumed to be roughly uniform across donors in the presence/absence analyses, though that assumption may not hold. Assigning TCR associations to individual alleles was difficult when HLA alleles, especially DR and DQ, strongly co-occurred. In a later analysis, several top co-occurrence clusters were reported to appear linked to parvovirus B19, influenza, CMV and Epstein-Barr virus. HLA typing was unavailable for some donors at each locus, so association tests used only the typed subset. Linkage disequilibrium might explain the correlated functional status among segregating V segments, but an unknown experimental factor could not be ruled out. The authors suggested that the approach could potentially be generalized to other disease states and immunological phenotypes. In a later genetic analysis, fewer N-insertions in productive TCRs were reported among donors in an Asian-associated ancestry cluster than the roughly 700-donor mean. A cluster of highly shared sequence variants was judged likely to be a technical artifact of the sequencing pipeline. The study gave a list of under 200 TCR beta chains associated with cytomegalovirus. Because counts were too low, approximately 15 rarely observed V segments, including chromosome 9 orphons, were excluded from the earlier analysis of under 650 of the donors.

The cohort consisted of hundreds of healthy bone marrow donors. At the time of sampling, every cohort member was nominally healthy, though immune exposures that went unrecorded were likely present. The donor tested CMV seronegative, placing the donor among the 350 to 400 seronegative members of the cohort. A peripheral blood sample was provided by each donor, and peripheral blood mononuclear cells were used for TCR beta sequencing. The Qiagen DNeasy Blood Extraction Kit was used to extract genomic DNA from the blood cell samples. V was cut back by 1 base and J by 5 bases, leaving a gap of 14 bases between them. Reading the germline V gene gives CDR1 ENHRY and CDR2 SYGVKD. The CDR3, cysteine through phenylalanine, is 15 amino acids long. CDR3 DNA is the only sequence kept; it has 45 bases, read in frame from the first base.

The clonotype comes from a male donor in good health and CMV-seronegative. Specimen: PBMCs. The receptor chain draws on TRBV10-3 and TRBJ1-1; a tentative D call is TRBD1 (6 bases match). The nucleotides read TGTGCCATCAGTGAGTTTACAGGGTCGGGAACTGAAGCTTTCTTT. It translates as CAISEFTGSGTEAFF.